Detailed here is one T cell receptor (beta chain). Its antigen is currently unknown. This sample was included in a study of T cell responses to AZD1222 COVID-19 vaccine. Produced via immunoSEQ multiplex PCR; TCRdb's table is partial and in-frame only. The data show about 160,000 clones, 85% to 95% seen once. Study-wide results and caveats: It should be noted that donors were predominantly white British and more often female, and clonal diversity was possibly underestimated. Seropositive at baseline were only a handful of AZD1222 recipients.

Sequencing was performed on peripheral blood, taken on day 0 of AZD1222 vaccination. This receptor was obtained from an adult in good health.

Here the CDR3 reads CASGDRAYNEKLFF. Here the CDR3 DNA reads TGTGCCAGCGGGGACAGGGCCTATAATGAAAAACTGTTTTTT. The chain combines TRBV6-5 with TRBJ1-4; 9 bases are a match to TRBD1. This CDR3 has 14 amino acids. After removal of 8 bases from V and 4 bases from J, the junction contained 5 bases not matched to a gene. Germline V gene sequence: CDR1 MNHEY, CDR2 SVGAGI.